This T cell receptor (beta chain) came from a study of cytomegalovirus exposure and HLA in healthy donors (dated by TCRdb to 2016 to 2017). Study-wide context: In an earlier analysis of roughly 500 of the donors, about 270 Gb of sequence data and 90 million to 120 million unique TCR beta sequences from 180 million or so T cells were reported. About 310 gigabases of sequencing data and 80 million or so unique TCR sequences were included in an early release covering roughly 600 HLA-typed donors. The genetic ancestry cluster associated with self-reported Caucasian donors included 81% of the roughly 380 genotyped donors. The study was designed to test whether signatures of past pathogen exposure could be identified by cataloging public T cell receptors. The T cell repertoires of several hundred subjects were profiled by immunosequencing and related to cytomegalovirus serostatus. A separate validation cohort of some 130 different subjects was used in addition to the approximately 640-subject first cohort. To predict cytomegalovirus infection status, the study combined high-throughput TCR immunosequencing, statistical association of individual TCRs with disease status, and machine learning. A later analysis re-examined previously published TCR beta repertoires from roughly 650 donors and added high-resolution HLA genotyping to investigate patterns of TCR occurrence. Rather than using new phenotypic data, the later analysis identified candidate immune exposures from TCR beta sequences and from how often those sequences occurred across donors. An earlier analysis of 587 of the donors used high-throughput TCR beta sequencing to judge whether each TCR beta V gene segment behaved as functional or pseudogenic. Alongside the repertoire data, information on donor age, sex, ethnicity and CMV serostatus was compiled. Genome-wide SNP genotypes for about 60% of the roughly 700 donors were used in a later genetic analysis, which treated that subset as a discovery cohort. Every discovery cohort repertoire had been produced on one sequencing platform. HLA typing covered class I and class II loci at four-digit resolution. Typing coverage differed by locus: A, B, C, DRB1 and DQB1 were typed in roughly 620-630 donors, DQA1 in around 500, DPA1 in 600 to 610, and DPB1 in around 440. Four to six DR-DQ haplotypes were handled as single units for association and clustering, since linkage in the cohort was strong. Among some 400 genotyped donors of the cohort, an average of roughly 240,000 unique TCR beta nucleotide sequences were sequenced per donor, roughly 20% of them non-productive. Overall results and qualifications from the work: For the cohort, immune exposure information was limited to CMV serostatus. In a later analysis, TCR association rates were found to vary across HLA loci, with the most associated TCRs seen for DRB1 alleles and the fewest for HLA-C alleles. A cluster of highly shared sequence variants was judged likely to represent a technical artifact of the sequencing pipeline. When HLA alleles, especially DR and DQ, strongly co-occurred, TCR associations were difficult to assign to individual alleles. In a later analysis, several top co-occurrence clusters were reported to appear linked to parvovirus B19, influenza, CMV and Epstein-Barr virus. An earlier analysis of 450 to 750 of the donors showed that most TCR beta V segments appeared in productive rearrangements either about 90% or about 30% of the time, which broadly matched IMGT annotations. It was suggested by the authors that the approach could potentially be generalized to other disease states and immunological phenotypes. Across donors, most TCR sequences were observed very rarely, whereas some public TCRs were present in many individuals. In a later genetic analysis, fewer N-insertions in productive TCRs were reported among donors in an Asian-associated ancestry cluster than the roughly 700-donor mean. A further reported finding was that TCR beta sequences accurately predicted the HLA-A and HLA-B alleles for most subjects in the first cohort. A few of the identified cytomegalovirus-associated TCR beta chains were confirmed in vitro to be specific for cytomegalovirus antigens. This cohort had only TCR beta chains sequenced, and the lack of alpha or paired-chain data limited which features could be detected. Most CMV-associated TCR beta chains appeared to be HLA-restricted in a later analysis, and the HLA associations seemed to be driven largely by CMV exposure. Some IMGT-functional V segments, including TRBV6-2 and TRBV6-3, could not be distinguished by the 87-base-pair reads and were therefore excluded. Specific HLA alleles were associated with roughly 16,000 TCR beta sequences at a false discovery rate of 0.05 in a later analysis. In a later analysis, HLA-associated TCR beta chains showed more clonal expansion and lower generation probabilities than non-associated chains that were equally common. Sequencing depth was assumed to be roughly uniform across donors in the presence/absence analyses, though that assumption may not hold. Linkage disequilibrium might explain the correlated functional status among segregating V segments, but an unknown experimental factor could not be ruled out. An association between a missense DCLRE1C variant and V-gene and J-gene trimming of TCR beta chains was found in a later genetic analysis and replicated in an independent cohort. The study gave a list of about 170 TCR beta chains associated with cytomegalovirus. Because counts were too low, some 17 rarely observed V segments, including chromosome 9 orphons, were excluded from the earlier analysis of several hundred of the donors. Because some donors lacked HLA typing at each locus, the association tests relied only on the typed subset. In both the original and validation cohorts, the classifier was reported to diagnose cytomegalovirus status with high specificity and sensitivity.

Library method: the immunoSEQ multiplex PCR assay. The multiplex PCR relied on a mix of 60 forward primers for TCR Vbeta segments and 13 reverse primers for TCR Jbeta segments. The CDR3 region of rearranged TCR beta genes was amplified from genomic DNA with a multiplex PCR assay. The Illumina HiSeq System was used to sequence the amplified TCR beta libraries as 87-base-pair reads. The study's processing was this. A later analysis counted about 80 million unique TCR beta chains across the roughly 700 repertoires, and some 11 million of these chains were shared by at least two donors. Raw reads were error-corrected and collapsed into unique sequences with a nearest-neighbor algorithm that merged closely related sequences to remove PCR and sequencing errors. CDR3 sequences were aligned to IMGT reference sequences to assign V, D and J gene segments. For a sequence to be retained, at least a six-nucleotide match to both a V gene segment and a J gene segment was required. A rearrangement counted as productive if the CDR3 had no stop codons and remained in frame with V and J, and every other rearrangement counted as non-productive. Following IMGT convention, CDR3 was defined as the stretch from the second conserved V-encoded cysteine up to the conserved J-encoded phenylalanine. The earlier analysis of about 530 of the donors excluded any sequence lacking an unambiguous match to a single V gene segment. An earlier analysis of a few hundred of the donors classified V segments as functional when productive rearrangements were above 56.7% and as segregating when the standard deviation between donors was above 5%. A statistical classification framework was developed to diagnose cytomegalovirus status using the catalog of TCR beta chain sequences. In a later analysis, V and J genes were assigned by comparing TCR nucleotide sequences against IMGT/GENE-DB human TR gene sequences. Using the TCRdist pipeline, a later analysis assigned CDR3 sequences along with most-parsimonious VDJ recombination scenarios. In a later analysis, each TCR beta chain was defined by its CDR3 amino acid sequence together with its V-gene family, and reads lacking a unique V-gene family were excluded. A later analysis removed 600 or so highly shared, low-generation-probability nucleotide sequences to deal with suspected cross-contamination and a sequencing artifact. For each public chain, a later analysis derived a clonal expansion index from normalized ranks of inferred template counts within each repertoire. A later analysis computed generation probabilities with a VDJ recombination model fitted to out-of-frame rearrangements, and checked the results against IGoR. In a later analysis, TCR-TCR, TCR-HLA and TCR-CMV co-occurrence was scored with hypergeometric tests, and a repertoire-size bias correction was applied to TCR pairs. In a later analysis, false discovery rates were estimated by permuting HLA or CMV assignments 20 times. In a later analysis, co-occurring TCRs were grouped using DBSCAN, and TCRdist sequence similarity was added for clustering within HLA-allele-positive subsets. Co-occurrence clustering excluded repertoires with fewer than 30,000 or more than 120,000 public chains, plus five with anomalous nucleotide sharing. TCRdb re-hosts the immuneACCESS table, in-frame sequences only. Its copies lack some clones; in the studies checked, an unresolved V gene accounts for under half of them, and the cause for the rest is not known. That table furnishes V, J and clone size, whereas the DNA furnished D and trimming. Across this sample there are about 270,000 clones, with roughly 85% seen only once. 3.5% to 4% of the sample rests with the top ten.

The cohort was made up of about 610 healthy bone marrow donors. Cohort members were all nominally healthy when sampled, although unrecorded immune exposures were likely present. The donor was CMV seropositive and belonged to the group of 250 to 300 seropositive cohort members. Every donor gave a peripheral blood sample, and the peripheral blood mononuclear cells from that sample were used for TCR beta sequencing. The Qiagen DNeasy Blood Extraction Kit was used to extract genomic DNA from the blood cell samples. Worth noting for this clone: Its antigen is currently not known. Within one base of it there is no much larger clone, and no base qualities were kept.

From the germline V gene (reference sequence), CDR1 is MNHEY and CDR2 is SMNVEV. From cysteine to phenylalanine, the CDR3 is 14 amino acids long. Only CDR3 DNA remains: 42 bases, in frame from the first base. Between the V and J ends, shortened by 4 bases and 2 bases respectively, the junction contains 10 bases. Input material: PBMCs. This TCR was sampled from a middle-aged man in good health and CMV-seropositive. This chain joins TRBV27 to TRBJ2-3; the D gene is perhaps TRBD2, on 5 matching bases. Read as DNA, the sequence is TGTGCCAGCAGTTCAAGCGGTACCACAGATACGCAGTATTTT. Its amino acids are CASSSSGTTDTQYF.